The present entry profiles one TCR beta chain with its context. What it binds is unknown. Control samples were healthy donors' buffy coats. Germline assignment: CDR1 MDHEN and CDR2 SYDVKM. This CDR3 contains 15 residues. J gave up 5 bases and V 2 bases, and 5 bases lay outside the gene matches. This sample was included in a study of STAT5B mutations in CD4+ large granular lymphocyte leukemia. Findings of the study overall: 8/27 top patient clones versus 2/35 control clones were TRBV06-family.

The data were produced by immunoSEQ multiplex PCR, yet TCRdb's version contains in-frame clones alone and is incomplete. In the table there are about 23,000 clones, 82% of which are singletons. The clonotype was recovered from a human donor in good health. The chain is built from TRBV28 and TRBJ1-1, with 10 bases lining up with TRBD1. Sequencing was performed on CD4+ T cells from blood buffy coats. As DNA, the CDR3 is TGTGCCAGCAGTTTAGGGCGACAGGGGGCGACTGAAGCTTTCTTT. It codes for CASSLGRQGATEAFF.